This TCR beta chain was captured by sequencing in a study of shared clonotypes between healthy human individuals. Study-wide results and limits: Sequencing depth was expected to affect clonotype sharing among donors.

Trimming pared 7 bases from V and 8 bases from J, leaving 17 bases between. From germline, CDR1 is SNHLY and CDR2 FYNNEI. The CDR3 runs to 14 residues. Deep-level running was used for the assay. In replicate PCRs of sorted subsets, about 220 ng DNA, approximately 32,000 T cell genomes, was used. TCRdb's table, derived via immunoSEQ multiplex PCR, lists solely in-frame clones and lacks some. The table has some 2,400,000 clones, about 94% seen once. For this clone: Its target is not known.

The donors were all Caucasian adults (living in Nashville, Tennessee). The sample consisted of naive CD4+ T cells sorted from blood. The sample's subset: CD45RA+ positively selected. This chain links TRBV2 with TRBJ1-4; D gene ambiguous. The clonotype originates from a man between 18 and 35 years old in good health. In nucleotides, the CDR3 is TGTGCCAGCACCAGGACCGCCCTTGGGGAAAAACTGTTTTTT. Translation gives CASTRTALGEKLFF.